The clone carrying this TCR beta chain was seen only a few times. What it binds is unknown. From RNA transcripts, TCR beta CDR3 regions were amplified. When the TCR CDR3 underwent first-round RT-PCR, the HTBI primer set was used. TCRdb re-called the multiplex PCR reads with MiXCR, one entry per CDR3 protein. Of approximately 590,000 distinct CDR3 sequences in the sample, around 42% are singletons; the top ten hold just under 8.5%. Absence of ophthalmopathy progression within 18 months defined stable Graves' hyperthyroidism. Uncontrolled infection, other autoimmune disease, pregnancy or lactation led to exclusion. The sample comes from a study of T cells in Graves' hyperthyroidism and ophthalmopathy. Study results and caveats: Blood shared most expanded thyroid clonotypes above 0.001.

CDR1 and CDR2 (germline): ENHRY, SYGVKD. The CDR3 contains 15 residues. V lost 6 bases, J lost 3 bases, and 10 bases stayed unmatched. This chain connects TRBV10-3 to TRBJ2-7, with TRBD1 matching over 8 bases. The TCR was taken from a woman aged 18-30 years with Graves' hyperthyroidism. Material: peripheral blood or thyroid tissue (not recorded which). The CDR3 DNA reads TGTGCCATCAGGGCCCCTGAGACAGGGGACTACGAGCAGTACTTC. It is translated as CAIRAPETGDYEQYF.